This T cell receptor beta chain was sequenced in a study of T-cell memory formation after mild COVID-19. 5'RACE, which relied on constant-segment primers, yielded TCR alpha and TCR beta cDNA libraries carrying sample barcodes and UMIs. TCRdb re-called the 5' RACE reads with MiXCR, one entry per CDR3 protein. The sample lists about 180,000 distinct CDR3 sequences; approximately 16% were seen once. To note about this clonotype: Its antigen is unknown.

The J segment lost 5 bases and the V segment lost 8 bases, leaving 8 bases of the junction unmatched. This CDR3 comprises 13 residues. Looked up from germline, CDR1 is KGHSH and CDR2 is LQKENI. General study findings and limits: Nothing showed for sure that second-wave clones peaking on day 37 were SARS-CoV-2 specific.

The V call is TRBV18, the J call TRBJ1-2, with 7 positions matching TRBD1. Sequenced sample: PBMCs or a T cell subset sorted from them (not recorded which). The source is an adult woman who had mild COVID-19 (a few samples of this study predate the infection). Cell type and time point are not known. The CDR3 region is CASRDSGRYGYTF. The CDR3 DNA is TGTGCCAGCCGGGACAGCGGACGTTATGGCTACACCTTC.